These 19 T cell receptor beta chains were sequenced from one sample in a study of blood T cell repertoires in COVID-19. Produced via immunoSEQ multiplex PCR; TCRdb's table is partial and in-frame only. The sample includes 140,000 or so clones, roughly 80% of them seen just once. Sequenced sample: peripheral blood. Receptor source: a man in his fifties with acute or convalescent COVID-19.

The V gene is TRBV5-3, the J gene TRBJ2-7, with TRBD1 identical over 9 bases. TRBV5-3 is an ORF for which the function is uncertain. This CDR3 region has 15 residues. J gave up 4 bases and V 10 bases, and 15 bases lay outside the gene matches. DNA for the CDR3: TGTGCCGGATTAAACAGGGGGCGAGTCTGGTACGAGCAGTACTTC. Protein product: CAGLNRGRVWYEQYF.

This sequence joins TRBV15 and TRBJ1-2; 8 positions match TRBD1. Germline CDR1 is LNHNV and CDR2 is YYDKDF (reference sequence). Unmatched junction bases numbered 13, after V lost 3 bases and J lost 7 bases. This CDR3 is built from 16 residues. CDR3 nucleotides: TGTGCCACCAGCAGGCCAACAGGGGGGGGCGAGGTTGGCTACACCTTC. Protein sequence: CATSRPTGGGEVGYTF.

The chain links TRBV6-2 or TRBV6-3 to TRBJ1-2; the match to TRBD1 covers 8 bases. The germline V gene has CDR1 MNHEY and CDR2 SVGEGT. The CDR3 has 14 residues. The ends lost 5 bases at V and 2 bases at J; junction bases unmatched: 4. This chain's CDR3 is CASSPTGVNYGYTF. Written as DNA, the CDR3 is TGTGCCAGCAGTCCGACAGGGGTCAACTATGGCTACACCTTC.

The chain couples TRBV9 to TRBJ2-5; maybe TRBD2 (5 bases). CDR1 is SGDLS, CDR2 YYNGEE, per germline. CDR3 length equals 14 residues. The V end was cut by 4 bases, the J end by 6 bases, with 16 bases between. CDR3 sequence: CASSPSGDSKTQYF. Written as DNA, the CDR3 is TGTGCCAGCAGCCCCAGCGGAGACTCGAAGACCCAGTACTTC.

DNA of the CDR3: TGTGCCAGCGCAACTTCAGGACAGACTGGAAACACCATATATTTT. Residues: CASATSGQTGNTIYF. The J gene is TRBJ1-3, the V gene TRBV7-9; tentatively, D is TRBD1 (6 bases). The CDR3 runs 15 residues. V shed 8 bases and J shed 2 bases, with 16 bases lying between them. Germline-derived CDR1 and CDR2 are SEHNR and FQNEAQ (reference sequence).

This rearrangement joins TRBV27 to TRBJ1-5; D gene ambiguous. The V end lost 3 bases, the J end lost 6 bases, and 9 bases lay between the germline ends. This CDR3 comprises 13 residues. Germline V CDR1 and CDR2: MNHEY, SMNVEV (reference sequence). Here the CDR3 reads CASSLNQVQPQHF. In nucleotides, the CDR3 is TGTGCCAGCAGTTTGAATCAGGTTCAGCCCCAGCATTTT.

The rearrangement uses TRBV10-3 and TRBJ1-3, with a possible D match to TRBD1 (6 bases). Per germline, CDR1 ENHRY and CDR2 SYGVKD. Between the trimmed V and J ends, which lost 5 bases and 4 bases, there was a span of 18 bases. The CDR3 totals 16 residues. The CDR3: CAISPRTERLGNTIYF. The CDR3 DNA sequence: TGTGCCATCAGTCCTCGGACAGAACGGTTAGGAAACACCATATATTTT.

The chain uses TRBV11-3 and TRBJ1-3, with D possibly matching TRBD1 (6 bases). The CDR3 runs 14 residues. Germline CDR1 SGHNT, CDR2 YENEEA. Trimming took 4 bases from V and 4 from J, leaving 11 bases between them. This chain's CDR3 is CASSSRTEGNTIYF. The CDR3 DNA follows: TGTGCCAGCAGCTCGCGGACAGAAGGAAACACCATATATTTT.

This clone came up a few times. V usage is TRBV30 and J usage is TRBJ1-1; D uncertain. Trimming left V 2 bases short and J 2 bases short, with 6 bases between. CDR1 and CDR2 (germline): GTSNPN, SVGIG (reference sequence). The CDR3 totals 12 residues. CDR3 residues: CAWSLYNTEAFF. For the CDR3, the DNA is TGTGCCTGGAGTCTCTATAACACTGAAGCTTTCTTT. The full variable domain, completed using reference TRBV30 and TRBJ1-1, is SQTIHQWPATLVQPVGSPLSLECTVEGTSNPNLYWYRQAAGRGLQLLFYSVGIGQISSEVPQNLSASRPQDRQFILSSKKLLLSDSGFYLCAWSLYNTEAFFGQGTRLTVV.

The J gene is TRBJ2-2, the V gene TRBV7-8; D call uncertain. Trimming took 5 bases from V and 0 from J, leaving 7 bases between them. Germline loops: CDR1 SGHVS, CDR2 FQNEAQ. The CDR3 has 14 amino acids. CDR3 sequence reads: CASSPHTNTGELFF. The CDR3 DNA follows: TGTGCCAGCAGCCCCCACACGAACACCGGGGAGCTGTTTTTT.

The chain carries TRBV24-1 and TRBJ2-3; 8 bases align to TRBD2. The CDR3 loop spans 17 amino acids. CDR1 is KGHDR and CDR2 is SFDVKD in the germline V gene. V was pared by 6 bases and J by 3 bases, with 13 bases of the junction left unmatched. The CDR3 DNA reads TGTGCCACCAGTCGGGTGCCGGGGGGGCGGGGTACAGATACGCAGTATTTT. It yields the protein CATSRVPGGRGTDTQYF.

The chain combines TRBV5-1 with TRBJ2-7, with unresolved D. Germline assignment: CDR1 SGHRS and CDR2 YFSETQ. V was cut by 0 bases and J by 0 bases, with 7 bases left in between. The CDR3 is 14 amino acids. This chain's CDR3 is CASSLEVASYEQYF. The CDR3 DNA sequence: TGCGCCAGCAGCTTGGAGGTAGCCTCCTACGAGCAGTACTTC.

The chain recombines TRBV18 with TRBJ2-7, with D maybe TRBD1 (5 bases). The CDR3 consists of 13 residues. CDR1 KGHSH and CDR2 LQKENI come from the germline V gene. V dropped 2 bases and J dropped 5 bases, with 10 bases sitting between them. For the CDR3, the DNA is TGTGCCAGCTCACCAGACTGGGGCGACGAGCAGTACTTC. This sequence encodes CASSPDWGDEQYF.

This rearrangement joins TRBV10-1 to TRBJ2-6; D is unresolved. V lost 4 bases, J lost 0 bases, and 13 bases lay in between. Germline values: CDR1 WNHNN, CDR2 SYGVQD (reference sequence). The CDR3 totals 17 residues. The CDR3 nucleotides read TGCGCCAGCAGTGGAGTTTCAGGCCCCTCTGGGGCCAACGTCCTGACTTTC. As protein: CASSGVSGPSGANVLTF.

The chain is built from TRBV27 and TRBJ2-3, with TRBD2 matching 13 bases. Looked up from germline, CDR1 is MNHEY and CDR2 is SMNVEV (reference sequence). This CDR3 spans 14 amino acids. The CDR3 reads CASRLAGGLDTQYF. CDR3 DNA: TGTGCATCAAGACTAGCGGGGGGCCTAGATACGCAGTATTTT.

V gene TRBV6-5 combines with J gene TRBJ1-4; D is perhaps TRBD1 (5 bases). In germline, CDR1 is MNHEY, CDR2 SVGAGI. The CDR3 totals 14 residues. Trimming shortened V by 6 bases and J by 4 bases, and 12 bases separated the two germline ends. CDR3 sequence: CASRGDFVNEKLFF. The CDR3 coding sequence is TGTGCCAGCAGGGGGGACTTTGTTAATGAAAAACTGTTTTTT.

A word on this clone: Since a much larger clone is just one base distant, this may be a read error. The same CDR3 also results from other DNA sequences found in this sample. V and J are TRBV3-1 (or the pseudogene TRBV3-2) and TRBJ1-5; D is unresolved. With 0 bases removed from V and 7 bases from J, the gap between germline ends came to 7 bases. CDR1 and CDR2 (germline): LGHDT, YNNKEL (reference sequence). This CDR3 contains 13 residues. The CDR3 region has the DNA TGTGCCAGCAGCCAAGATATCGGGCAGCCCCAGCATTTT. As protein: CASSQDIGQPQHF.

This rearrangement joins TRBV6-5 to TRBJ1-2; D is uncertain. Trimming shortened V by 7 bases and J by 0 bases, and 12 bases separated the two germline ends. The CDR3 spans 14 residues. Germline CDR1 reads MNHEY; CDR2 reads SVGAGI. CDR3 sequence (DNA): TGTGCCAGCAAGGAGGATCTTACTAACTATGGCTACACCTTC. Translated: CASKEDLTNYGYTF.

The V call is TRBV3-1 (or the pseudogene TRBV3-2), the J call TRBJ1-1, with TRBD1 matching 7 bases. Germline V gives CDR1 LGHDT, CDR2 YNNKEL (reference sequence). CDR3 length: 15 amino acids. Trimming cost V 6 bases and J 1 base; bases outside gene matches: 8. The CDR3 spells CASSSARTGNTEAFF. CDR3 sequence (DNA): TGTGCCAGCAGTTCAGCCCGGACAGGGAACACTGAAGCTTTCTTT.